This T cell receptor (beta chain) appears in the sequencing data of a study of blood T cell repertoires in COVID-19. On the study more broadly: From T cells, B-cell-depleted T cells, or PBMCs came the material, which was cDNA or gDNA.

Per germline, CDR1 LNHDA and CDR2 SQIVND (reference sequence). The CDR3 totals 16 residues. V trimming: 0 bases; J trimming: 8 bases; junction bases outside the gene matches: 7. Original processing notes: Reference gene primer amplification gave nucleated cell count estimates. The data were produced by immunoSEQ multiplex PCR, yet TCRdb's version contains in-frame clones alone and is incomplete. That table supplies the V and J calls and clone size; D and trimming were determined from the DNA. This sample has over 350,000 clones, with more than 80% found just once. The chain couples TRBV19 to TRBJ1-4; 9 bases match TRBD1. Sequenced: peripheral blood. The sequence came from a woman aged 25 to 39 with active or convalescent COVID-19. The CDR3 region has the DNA TGTGCCAGTAGTATAGATCGGTACAGGGGGCGCGAAAAACTGTTTTTT. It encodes CASSIDRYRGREKLFF.